Listed below are T cell receptor beta chains from one sample, sequenced in a study of T cells in Graves' hyperthyroidism and ophthalmopathy. TCRdb redid the calling of the multiplex PCR reads with MiXCR, one entry per CDR3 protein. The profile covers around 250,000 distinct CDR3 sequences, with roughly 15% appearing a single time and about an eighth taken by the ten largest. The sequenced sample was blood. These receptors were collected from a woman aged 40 to 50 with Graves' hyperthyroidism that later progressed to Graves' ophthalmopathy. CDR3s include the opening cysteine and the closing phenylalanine or tryptophan. D genes are given only for firm matches. Size is omitted from some rows. Given values are once, few, many or a class for expanded clones.

TGTGCCAGCAGTTTAGGGAGTAAGTACGAGCAGTACTTC	CASSLGSKYEQYF	few	TRBJ2-7	TRBV27	NA
TGTGCCAGCAGCTTAGGGGGCAAAATGAGGGAAAAACTGTTTTTT	CASSLGGKMREKLFF	many	TRBJ1-4	TRBV7-8	NA
TGTGCCAGCAGCTTAAGATGGACAGCCCAAGGACTGTTTTTT	CASSLRWTAQGLFF	NA	TRBJ1-4	TRBV11-2	NA
TGTGCCAGCAGCAGACTGGGAAAAGATTTGGCCCAGTACTTC	CASSRLGKDLAQYF	many	TRBJ2-5	TRBV7-9	NA
TGTGCCAGCAGCTTAGTTGTGGGAAACACCATATATTTT	CASSLVVGNTIYF	many	TRBJ1-3	TRBV7-8	NA
TGTGCCAGCAGTCCCGGGACAGGGGCGGACACTGAAGCTTTCTTT	CASSPGTGADTEAFF	many	TRBJ1-1	TRBV28	TRBD1
TGTGCCACCAGTGATCCGGCGTCTAGTGAGCAGTACTTC	CATSDPASSEQYF	many	TRBJ2-7	TRBV24-1	NA
TGTGCCAGCAGACCCGCCGCGGGGGGCGCAGATACGCAGTATTTT	CASRPAAGGADTQYF	many	TRBJ2-3	TRBV6-1	TRBD2
TGTGCCAGCACCAATCTTCATAATGAAAAACTGTTTTTT	CASTNLHNEKLFF	many	TRBJ1-4	TRBV12-3/TRBV12-4	NA
TGTGCCAGCAGCCAAGATGAAACAGTCTCTGGAAACACCATATATTTT	CASSQDETVSGNTIYF	many	TRBJ1-3	TRBV3-1	NA
TGTGCCAGCAGCGTAGCTAGCGGCTCCTACGAGCAGTACTTC	CASSVASGSYEQYF	many	TRBJ2-7	TRBV9	TRBD2
TGTGCCAGCAGCCAGGGGGCCAGCGGAGCCTTCTACGAGCAGTACTTC	CASSQGASGAFYEQYF	NA	TRBJ2-7	TRBV4-2	NA
TGTGCCAGTAGTACAGAGTACCAAGAGACCCAGTACTTC	CASSTEYQETQYF	many	TRBJ2-5	TRBV19	NA
TGTGCCACCAGTGAAAGCGGGAGCTCCTACAATGAGCAGTTCTTC	CATSESGSSYNEQFF	many	TRBJ2-1	TRBV24-1	TRBD2
TGTGCCATCAGAACGGAGGGAAGCAATCAGCCCCAGCATTTT	CAIRTEGSNQPQHF	many	TRBJ1-5	TRBV10-3	NA
TGCGCCAGCAGTGAAGCCAGCTTCGAGCAGTACTTC	CASSEASFEQYF	few	TRBJ2-7	TRBV10-2	NA
TGTGCCAGCAGCTATAGTGGGGGCAGGGCCGACTATGGCTACACCTTC	CASSYSGGRADYGYTF	many	TRBJ1-2	TRBV7-8	NA
TGTGCCAGCAGCTTAAGTATAAAGCGTCGAGGAAACACCATATATTTT	CASSLSIKRRGNTIYF	NA	TRBJ1-3	TRBV7-9	NA
TGTGCCAGCAGACCCCCCGGGACAGGGACCTACGAGCAGTACTTC	CASRPPGTGTYEQYF	many	TRBJ2-7	TRBV6-1	TRBD1
TGTGCCAGCAGTTTGGGACGCTATGGCTACACCTTC	CASSLGRYGYTF	many	TRBJ1-2	TRBV28	NA
TGTGCCACACACAGGAATCCAAGCAATCAGCCCCAGCATTTT	CATHRNPSNQPQHF	many	TRBJ1-5	TRBV28	NA
TGTGCCAGCAGCCAAGCTAGCGGGAGGGCCTTGGAAGAGACCCAGTACTTC	CASSQASGRALEETQYF	few	TRBJ2-5	TRBV3-1	TRBD2
TGTGCCAGCAGTCCTTGGGCTAGCGGGAGGATTGCTACGCAGTATTTT	CASSPWASGRIATQYF	NA	TRBJ2-3	TRBV7-9	TRBD2
TGTGCCAGCAGCTTCTGGCGAGCTAGCGACCTCCCGGGGACCGGGGAGCTGTTTTTT	CASSFWRASDLPGTGELFF	few	TRBJ2-2	TRBV7-8	NA
TGCGCCAGCAGCCGGGACAGCAAAACAATGTATAGCAATCAGCCCCAGCATTTT	CASSRDSKTMYSNQPQHF	many	TRBJ1-5	TRBV4-1	TRBD1
TGTGCCAGCAGCCACGGGGCCGCCCTCTACAATGAGCAGTTCTTC	CASSHGAALYNEQFF	many	TRBJ2-1	TRBV11-1	NA
TGTGCCTGGAGTGTACTGCCGGGGACACGGGGGGACAATGAGCAGTTCTTC	CAWSVLPGTRGDNEQFF	many	TRBJ2-1	TRBV30	NA
TGCGCCAGCAGCCCGCGAGTAGCAGATACGCAGTATTTT	CASSPRVADTQYF	many	TRBJ2-3	TRBV4-1	NA
TGTGCCAGTACCTATCGGAACACAGGGACGACGGTCTACGAGCAGTACTTC	CASTYRNTGTTVYEQYF	many	TRBJ2-7	TRBV19	NA
TGCAGTGCCAGAAGGGGAGGGGCCGGGGAGCTGTTTTTT	CSARRGGAGELFF	many	TRBJ2-2	TRBV20-1	TRBD2
TGTGCCAGCAGCTCCCCAGAGGGATCGGAGACCCAGTACTTC	CASSSPEGSETQYF	NA	TRBJ2-5	TRBV7-9	NA
TGTGCCAGCAGTGAATTTGCCGCGGGAGGCACTGAAGCTTTCTTT	CASSEFAAGGTEAFF	NA	TRBJ1-1	TRBV6-1	NA
TGCAGCGTTGAAGGGACAGTTTACAATGAGCAGTTCTTC	CSVEGTVYNEQFF	few	TRBJ2-1	TRBV29-1	NA
TGTGCCAGCAGTTTCGGACTAGCGGGAGGCATAACCGGGGAGCTGTTTTTT	CASSFGLAGGITGELFF	many	TRBJ2-2	TRBV6-1	TRBD2
TGTGCCAGCAGCCAAGAGTTTGGAGGGTCGCTAGGCTACACCTTC	CASSQEFGGSLGYTF	many	TRBJ1-2	TRBV3-1	NA
TGTGCCAGCAGTGAAGGGTCAGACATGAACACTGAAGCTTTCTTT	CASSEGSDMNTEAFF	many	TRBJ1-1	TRBV6-1	NA
TGTGCCACCAGCAGAGGAAGGGGGCGGACAGATACGCAGTATTTT	CATSRGRGRTDTQYF	NA	TRBJ2-3	TRBV15	TRBD1
TGCAGCGTTGAATCTCCGGGGGATGGGACCTACGAGCAGTACTTC	CSVESPGDGTYEQYF	many	TRBJ2-7	TRBV29-1	NA
TGTGCCAGCAGCCAAGGATGGGGCAGCGGGAGGGTCAATGAGCAGTTCTTC	CASSQGWGSGRVNEQFF	many	TRBJ2-1	TRBV3-1	TRBD2
TGTGCCAGCAGCTTAGCTAGGGGGCCCTCCTACGAGCAGTACTTC	CASSLARGPSYEQYF	many	TRBJ2-7	TRBV7-9	TRBD1
TGTGCCAGCAGCCAAAGGGAGGACGGGGAGCTGTTTTTT	CASSQREDGELFF	many	TRBJ2-2	TRBV3-1	NA
TGCAGTGTCGTGGGTATGTGGGAGGGCCCTTACGAGCAGTACTTC	CSVVGMWEGPYEQYF	many	TRBJ2-7	TRBV20-1	TRBD2
TGTGCCAGCAGCTTAATGACTGGGAATGAGCAGTTCTTC	CASSLMTGNEQFF	NA	TRBJ2-1	TRBV7-3	NA
TGTGCCAGCAGTTACTACGACAGGGGCGACTATGGCTACACCTTC	CASSYYDRGDYGYTF	NA	TRBJ1-2	TRBV6-5	TRBD1